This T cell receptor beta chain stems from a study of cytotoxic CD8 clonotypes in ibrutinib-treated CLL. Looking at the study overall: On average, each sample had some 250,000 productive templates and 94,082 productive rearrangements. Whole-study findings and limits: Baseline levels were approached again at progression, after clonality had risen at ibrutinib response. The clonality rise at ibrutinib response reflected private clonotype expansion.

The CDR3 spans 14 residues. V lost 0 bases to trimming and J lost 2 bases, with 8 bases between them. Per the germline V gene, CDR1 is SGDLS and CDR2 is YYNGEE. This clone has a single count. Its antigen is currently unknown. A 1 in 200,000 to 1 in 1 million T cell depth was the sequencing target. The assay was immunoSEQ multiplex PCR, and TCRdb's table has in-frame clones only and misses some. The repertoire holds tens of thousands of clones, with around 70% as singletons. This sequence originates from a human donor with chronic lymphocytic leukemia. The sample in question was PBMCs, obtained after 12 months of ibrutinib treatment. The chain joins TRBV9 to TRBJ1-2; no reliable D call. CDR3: CASSVDPGNYGYTF. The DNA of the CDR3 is TGTGCCAGCAGCGTAGATCCAGGAAACTATGGCTACACCTTC.